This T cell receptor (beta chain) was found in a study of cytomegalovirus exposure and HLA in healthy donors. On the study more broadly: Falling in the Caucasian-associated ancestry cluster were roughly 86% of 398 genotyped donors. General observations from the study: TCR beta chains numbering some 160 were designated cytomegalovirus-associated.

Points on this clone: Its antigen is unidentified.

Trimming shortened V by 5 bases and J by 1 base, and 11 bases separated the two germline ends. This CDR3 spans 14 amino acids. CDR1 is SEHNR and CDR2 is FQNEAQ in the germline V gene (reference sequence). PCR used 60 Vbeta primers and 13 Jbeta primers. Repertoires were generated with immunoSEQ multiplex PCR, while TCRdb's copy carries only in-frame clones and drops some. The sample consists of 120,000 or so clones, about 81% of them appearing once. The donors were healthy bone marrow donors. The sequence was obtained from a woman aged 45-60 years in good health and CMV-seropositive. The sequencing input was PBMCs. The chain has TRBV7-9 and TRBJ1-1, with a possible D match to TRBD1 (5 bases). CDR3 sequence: CASSPQTANTEAFF. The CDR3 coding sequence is TGTGCCAGCAGCCCCCAGACAGCGAACACTGAAGCTTTCTTT.